One and the same sample provided the 4 T cell receptor beta chains below, sequenced in a study of T and B cells in COVID-19 patients. Each TRB amplification used roughly 250-550 ng of genomic DNA from blood. Multiplex PCR with BIOMED2 TRB-A/B primer pools amplified TRB rearrangements. TCRdb fed the multiplex PCR reads into MiXCR, producing one record per CDR3 protein. The sample carries about 5,400 distinct CDR3 sequences, 27% recorded once. The sequencing sample was made of blood. The receptors derive from a human donor with active COVID-19.

The rearrangement uses TRBV20-1 and TRBJ1-2; D is perhaps TRBD1 (6 bases). Germline assignment: CDR1 DFQATT and CDR2 SNEGSKA (reference sequence). This CDR3 region has 14 residues. The germline V and J ends were trimmed by 5 bases and 1 base, with 14 bases remaining between them. In nucleotides, the CDR3 is TGCAGTGCTGCTGACAGGATTTTTAACTATGGCTACACCTTC. This gives the protein CSAADRIFNYGYTF.

The chain links TRBV6-5 to TRBJ2-1; 7 bases are a match to TRBD2. Per germline, CDR1 MNHEY and CDR2 SVGAGI. There are 16 residues in the CDR3. J was trimmed by 0 bases and V by 6 bases; bases with no gene match: 8. In nucleotides, the CDR3 is TGTGCCAGCAGAATAGCGGGCATTGGCTCCTACAATGAGCAGTTCTTC. Its translation: CASRIAGIGSYNEQFF.

A few counts support this clonotype. This sequence joins TRBV11-1 and TRBJ2-2; TRBD1 agrees at 8 bases. Germline trimming cut 2 bases from V and 4 bases from J; bases unmatched to any gene: 9. CDR1 is SGHAT and CDR2 is FQDESV in the germline V gene (reference sequence). This CDR3 is built from 17 residues. The CDR3 is CASSLTAGGAATGELFF. Written as DNA, the CDR3 is TGTGCCAGCAGCTTAACCGCAGGGGGCGCCGCCACCGGGGAGCTGTTTTTT.

The rearrangement links TRBV11-2 to TRBJ1-1; perhaps TRBD1 as D (5 bases). This CDR3 spans 15 amino acids. Germline-derived CDR1 and CDR2 are SGHAT and FQNNGV. V lost 2 bases to trimming and J lost 6 bases, with 16 bases between them. In DNA, the CDR3 is TGTGCCAGCAGCTTACAAGGGCAGGGCAACGCTGAAGCTTTCTTT. This sequence encodes CASSLQGQGNAEAFF.